This T cell receptor beta chain was retrieved from a study of technical replicates of blood from a few donors. Only in-frame clones appear in the TCRdb table, and some are missing; sequencing was by immunoSEQ multiplex PCR. The sample shows tens of thousands of clones, over 85% of them seen only once. Sequenced sample: PBMCs. This clonotype was obtained from a human donor in good health. Some clones in this sample may be carry-over from other donors' samples.

Here the CDR3 reads CASRGGANTEAFF. The CDR3 DNA reads as TGTGCCAGCAGAGGGGGGGCGAACACTGAAGCTTTCTTT. The chain joins TRBV7-2 to TRBJ1-1, with a possible D match to TRBD1 (6 bases). Germline V gene data show CDR1 as SGHTA and CDR2 as FQGNSA. Trimming left V 6 bases short and J 1 base short, with 9 bases between. CDR3 length equals 13 residues.